This T cell receptor (beta chain) comes out of a study of cytomegalovirus exposure and HLA in healthy donors. Looked up from germline, CDR1 is SGHTA and CDR2 is FQGNSA. CDR3 length: 14 amino acids. The V and J ends lost 7 bases and 3 bases, in that order; junction bases with no gene match: 7. Primers included in the PCR were 60 Vbeta and 13 Jbeta primers. Measured with immunoSEQ multiplex PCR; TCRdb has only the in-frame clones, and not every one. The data contain 100,000 or so clones, about 80% of them singletons. Sequenced sample: PBMCs. This TCR derives from a female donor in good health and CMV-seronegative. This chain uses TRBV7-2 with TRBJ2-7, with 9 bases lining up with TRBD1. The CDR3 DNA follows: TGTGCCAGCACCATGACAGGGGGAGGCTACGAGCAGTACTTC. The encoded protein is CASTMTGGGYEQYF. Drawing the rest from reference TRBV7-2 and TRBJ2-7, the complete variable domain is GAGVSQSPSNKVTEKGKDVELRCDPISGHTALYWYRQSLGQGLEFLIYFQGNSAPDKSGLPSDRFSAERTGGSVSTLTIQRTQQEDSAVYLCASTMTGGGYEQYFGPGTRLTVT.